This entry lists 15 T cell receptor beta chains sequenced from one sample in a study of T cell changes during pregnancy in multiple sclerosis. The protocol was immunoSEQ multiplex PCR, while the TCRdb copy is restricted to in-frame clones and leaves out a portion. The sample lists about 130,000 clones; around 95% were seen once. Sequenced here: peripheral blood, sampled after pregnancy. These TCRs come from a female donor with multiple sclerosis, enrolled in a pregnancy study.

V gene TRBV6-6 combines with J gene TRBJ2-1; a possible D gene is TRBD2 (6 bases). This CDR3 has 16 residues. The germline gives CDR1 MNHNY, CDR2 SVGAGI (reference sequence). Trimming pared 5 bases from V and 0 bases from J, leaving 14 bases between. CDR3 protein: CASSRLGKSSYNEQFF. In DNA form, the CDR3 reads TGTGCCAGCAGTCGACTAGGGAAAAGCTCCTACAATGAGCAGTTCTTC.

This sequence joins TRBV28 and TRBJ2-7; the D is unclear. Germline CDR1 MDHEN, CDR2 SYDVKM. The CDR3 is made up of 13 amino acids. Deletions cut 1 base from V and 6 bases from J, with 10 bases between. CDR3 DNA sequence: TGTGCCAGCAGTTTATCCACGCGGTCCGAGCAGTACTTC. Encoded protein: CASSLSTRSEQYF.

The V gene is TRBV6-5, the J gene TRBJ2-7, with TRBD2 as a possible D gene (5 bases). CDR1 and CDR2 (germline): MNHEY, SVGAGI. CDR3 length equals 14 residues. Trimming removed 6 bases from V and 1 base from J, with 13 bases in between. CDR3 in DNA: TGTGCCAGCAGCCATAAGAGGGATTCCTACGAGCAGTACTTC. Translation: CASSHKRDSYEQYF.

V gene TRBV2 combines with J gene TRBJ2-7; a possible D gene is TRBD1 (6 bases). The CDR3 extends over 15 amino acids. Germline loops: CDR1 SNHLY, CDR2 FYNNEI. The ends were cut back, 2 bases at V and 3 bases at J, with 14 bases in the middle. This CDR3 is CASSETLRGDYEQYF. DNA for the CDR3: TGTGCCAGCAGTGAAACGCTCAGGGGCGACTACGAGCAGTACTTC.

This rearrangement joins TRBV19 to TRBJ1-5; D uncertain. Deletions cut 2 bases from V and 3 bases from J, with 8 bases between. Germline V lookup: CDR1 LNHDA, CDR2 SQIVND (reference sequence). The CDR3 sequence is 14 residues long. CDR3 residues: CASSISGSNQPQHF. The CDR3, as DNA: TGTGCCAGTAGTATATCGGGGTCCAATCAGCCCCAGCATTTT.

This chain joins TRBV19 and TRBJ2-7, with 14 nucleotides matching TRBD2. The CDR3 covers 16 residues. V trimming: 2 bases; J trimming: 4 bases; junction bases outside the gene matches: 4. Per germline, CDR1 LNHDA and CDR2 SQIVND (reference sequence). CDR3: CASSISGTSGSYEQYF. CDR3 sequence (DNA): TGTGCCAGTAGTATATCCGGGACTAGCGGGAGTTACGAGCAGTACTTC.

V gene TRBV6-5 combines with J gene TRBJ2-3; 10 bases match TRBD2. Germline V gene lookup returns CDR1 MNHEY and CDR2 SVGAGI. The CDR3 length is 15 residues. J was trimmed by 2 bases and V by 4 bases; bases with no gene match: 3. For the CDR3, the DNA is TGTGCCAGCAGTTTACTAGCGGGAAACACAGATACGCAGTATTTT. Translating gives CASSLLAGNTDTQYF.

The gene calls are TRBV30 and TRBJ2-7, with D possibly being TRBD2 (5 bases). CDR3 length: 15 amino acids. V dropped 3 bases and J dropped 0 bases, with 15 bases sitting between them. Germline values: CDR1 GTSNPN, CDR2 SVGIG (reference sequence). Here the CDR3 DNA reads TGTGCCTGGAGAAGAGGAGGTGGGAGCTCCTACGAGCAGTACTTC. This sequence encodes CAWRRGGGSSYEQYF.

The rearrangement links TRBV28 to TRBJ2-7, with unresolved D. CDR1 and CDR2 from the germline V gene are MDHEN and SYDVKM. The CDR3 consists of 11 residues. V was clipped by 8 bases and J by 7 bases, with 12 bases between them. This CDR3 is CASRHLWEQYF. As DNA, the CDR3 is TGTGCCAGCCGACACCTCTGGGAGCAGTACTTC.

This sequence joins TRBV28 and TRBJ1-5; 8 bases align to TRBD1. With 2 bases clipped from V and 6 bases from J, the junction kept 3 bases outside the gene matches. The CDR3 loop spans 14 amino acids. In germline, CDR1 is MDHEN, CDR2 SYDVKM. CDR3 sequence: CASSLTGGSQPQHF. The CDR3 DNA sequence: TGTGCCAGCAGTTTAACAGGGGGTAGTCAGCCCCAGCATTTT.

J is TRBJ1-1 and V is TRBV5-1; 8 positions match TRBD1. The CDR3 covers 13 residues. In germline, CDR1 is SGHRS, CDR2 YFSETQ. J was trimmed by 4 bases and V by 2 bases; bases with no gene match: 1. In nucleotides, the CDR3 is TGCGCCAGCAGCTTTACAGGGGGCACTGAAGCTTTCTTT. Its translation is CASSFTGGTEAFF.

This sequence joins TRBV28 and TRBJ2-1; 12 bases line up with TRBD2. Per germline, CDR1 MDHEN and CDR2 SYDVKM. V was clipped by 3 bases and J by 4 bases; unmatched bases: 1. The CDR3 is 15 residues long. Here the CDR3 DNA reads TGTGCCAGCAGTTTCCTAGCGGGAGGGTACAATGAGCAGTTCTTC. It specifies CASSFLAGGYNEQFF.

The chain recombines TRBV7-2 with TRBJ2-3, with TRBD2 matching over 11 bases. The trim removed 1 base at V and 4 bases at J, leaving 7 bases unmatched. The CDR3 loop spans 17 amino acids. In germline, CDR1 is SGHTA, CDR2 FQGNSA. The chain's CDR3 is CASSLELAGVGSDTQYF. The CDR3 DNA follows: TGTGCCAGCAGCTTAGAACTAGCGGGAGTCGGGTCAGATACGCAGTATTTT.

The chain combines TRBV7-2 with TRBJ2-7; 11 bases map to TRBD2. This CDR3 is 16 amino acids long. J was trimmed by 4 bases and V by 5 bases; bases with no gene match: 10. The germline V gene encodes CDR1 SGHTA and CDR2 FQGNSA. The DNA for the CDR3 is TGTGCCAGCAGCCTTCAGACTAGCGGGATTACTTACGAGCAGTACTTC. It specifies CASSLQTSGITYEQYF.

This chain links TRBV7-9 with TRBJ2-7; the match to TRBD2 covers 13 bases. V trimming: 4 bases; J trimming: 0 bases; junction bases outside the gene matches: 9. The CDR3 is made up of 18 amino acids. Germline V CDR1 and CDR2: SEHNR, FQNEAQ (reference sequence). The DNA for the CDR3 is TGTGCCAGCAGCTCCAGACTAGCGGGAGGCTCGAGCTCCTACGAGCAGTACTTC. Its protein is CASSSRLAGGSSSYEQYF.